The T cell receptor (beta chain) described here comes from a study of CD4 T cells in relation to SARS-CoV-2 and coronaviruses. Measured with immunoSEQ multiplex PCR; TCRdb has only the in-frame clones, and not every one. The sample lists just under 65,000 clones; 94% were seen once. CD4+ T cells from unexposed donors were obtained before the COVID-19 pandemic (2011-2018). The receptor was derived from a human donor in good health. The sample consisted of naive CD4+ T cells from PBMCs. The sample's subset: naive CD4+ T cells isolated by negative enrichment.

CDR3 nucleotide sequence: TGTGCCAGCAGGCGGGGGGGAACTCCAGGGGAGCAGTACTTC. This gives the protein CASRRGGTPGEQYF. The rearrangement links TRBV28 to TRBJ2-7; 9 positions match TRBD2. Germline values: CDR1 MDHEN, CDR2 SYDVKM. With V trimmed by 6 bases and J by 7 bases, 10 bases remained unmatched. The CDR3 has 14 residues.